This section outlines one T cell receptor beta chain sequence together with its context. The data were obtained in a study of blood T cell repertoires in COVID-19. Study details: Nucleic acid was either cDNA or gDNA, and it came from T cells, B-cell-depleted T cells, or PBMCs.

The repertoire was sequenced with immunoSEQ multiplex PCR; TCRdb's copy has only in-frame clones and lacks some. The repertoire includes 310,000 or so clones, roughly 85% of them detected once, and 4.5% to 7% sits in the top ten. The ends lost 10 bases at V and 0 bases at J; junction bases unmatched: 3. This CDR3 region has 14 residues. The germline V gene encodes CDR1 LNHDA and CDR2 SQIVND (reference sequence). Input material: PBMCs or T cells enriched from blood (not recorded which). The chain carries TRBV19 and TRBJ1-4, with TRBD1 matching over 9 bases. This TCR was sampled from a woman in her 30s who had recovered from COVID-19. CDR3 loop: CAIGTGTTNEKLFF. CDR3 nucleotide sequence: TGTGCCATCGGGACAGGGACAACTAATGAAAAACTGTTTTTT.